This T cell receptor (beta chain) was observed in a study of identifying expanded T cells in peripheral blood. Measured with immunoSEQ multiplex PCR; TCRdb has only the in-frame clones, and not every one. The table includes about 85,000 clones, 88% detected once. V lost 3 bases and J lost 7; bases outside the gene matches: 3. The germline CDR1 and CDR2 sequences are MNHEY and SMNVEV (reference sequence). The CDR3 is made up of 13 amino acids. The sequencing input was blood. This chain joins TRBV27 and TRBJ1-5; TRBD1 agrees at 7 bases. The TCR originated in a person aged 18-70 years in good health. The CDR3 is CASSFRGGQPQHF. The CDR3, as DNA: TGTGCCAGCAGTTTCAGGGGGGGGCAGCCCCAGCATTTT.